The sample holds many counts of the clone carrying this T cell receptor (beta chain). The entry originates in a study of T cells in Graves' hyperthyroidism and ophthalmopathy. V lost 2 bases, J lost 6 bases, and 8 bases stayed unmatched. Looked up from germline, CDR1 is SGHRS and CDR2 is YFSETQ. This CDR3 has 14 amino acids. The investigators amplified TCR beta CDR3 regions from RNA transcripts. TCR CDR3 regions were first amplified by RT-PCR with HTBI primers. Each CDR3 protein gets one entry after TCRdb re-called the multiplex PCR reads with MiXCR. The sample yields more than 500,000 distinct CDR3 sequences, about 14% seen once.

Sequencing was done on a sample of blood. This TCR was sampled from a woman in her 40s with Graves' ophthalmopathy. The chain recombines TRBV5-1 with TRBJ2-7, with 7 nucleotides matching TRBD1. CDR3 amino acids: CASSFDRVLGEQYF. CDR3 bases: TGCGCCAGCAGCTTCGACAGGGTGTTGGGCGAGCAGTACTTC.